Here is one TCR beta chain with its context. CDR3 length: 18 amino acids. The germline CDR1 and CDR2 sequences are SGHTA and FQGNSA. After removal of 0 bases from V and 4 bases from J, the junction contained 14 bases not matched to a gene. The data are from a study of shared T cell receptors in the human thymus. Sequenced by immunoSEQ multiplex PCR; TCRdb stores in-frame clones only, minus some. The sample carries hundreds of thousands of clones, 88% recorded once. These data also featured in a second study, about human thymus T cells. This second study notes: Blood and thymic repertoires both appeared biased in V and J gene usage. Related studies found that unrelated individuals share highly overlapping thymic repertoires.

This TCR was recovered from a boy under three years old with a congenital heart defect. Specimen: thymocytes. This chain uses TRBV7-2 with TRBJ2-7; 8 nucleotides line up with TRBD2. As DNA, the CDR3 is TGTGCCAGCAGCTTAGCGGGACCCCCAACGGGAGGGCCATACGAGCAGTACTTC. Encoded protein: CASSLAGPPTGGPYEQYF.